This record concerns one TCR beta chain sequence. Its antigen remains unknown. One junction end does not reproduce the germline sequence, and a read error may be involved. The data are from a study of early T cells in non-severe SARS-CoV-2 infection. Study conclusions and caveats: A preference for anti-spike CD8 responses marked VDJdb matching, which missed private and CD4 specificities.

In the library, individual cDNA molecules carried attached unique molecular identifiers. From the 5' RACE reads, TCRdb called clonotypes with MiXCR, one entry per CDR3 protein. This sample has tens of thousands of distinct CDR3 sequences; around 15% occur once, and the top ten carry 3%. The CDR3 covers 16 residues. CDR1 is WSHSY and CDR2 is SAAADI in the germline V gene. The sample was whole blood. This chain uses TRBV10-2 with TRBJ2-1; the match to TRBD2 covers 14 bases. The receptor comes from an adult who was a healthcare worker with PCR-confirmed SARS-CoV-2 infection or an uninfected control (not recorded which). In nucleotides, the CDR3 is TGCGCCAGCACTCCGGGACTAGCGGGAGCCTACGATGAGCAGTTCTTC. Residues: CASTPGLAGAYDEQFF.